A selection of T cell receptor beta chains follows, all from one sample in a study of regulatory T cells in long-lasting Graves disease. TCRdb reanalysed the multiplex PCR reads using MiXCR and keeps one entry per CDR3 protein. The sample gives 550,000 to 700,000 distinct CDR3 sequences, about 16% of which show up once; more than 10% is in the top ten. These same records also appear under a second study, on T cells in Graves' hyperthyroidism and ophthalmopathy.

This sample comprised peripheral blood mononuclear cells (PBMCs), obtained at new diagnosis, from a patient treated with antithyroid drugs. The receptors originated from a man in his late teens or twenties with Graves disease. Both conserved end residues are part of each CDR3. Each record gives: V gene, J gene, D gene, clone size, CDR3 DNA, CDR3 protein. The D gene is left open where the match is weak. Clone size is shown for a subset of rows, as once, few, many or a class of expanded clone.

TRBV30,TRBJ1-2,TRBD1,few,TGTGCCGGAAACAGGGGGCTGAACTATGGCTACACCTTC,CAGNRGLNYGYTF
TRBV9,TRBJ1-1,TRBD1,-,TGTGCCAGCAAGGGACAGGGTCCGAACACTGAAGCTTTCTTT,CASKGQGPNTEAFF
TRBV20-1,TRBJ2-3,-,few,TGCAGTGCTAGAGGAATGGCAGGGCAAGGTTCCACACACACAGATACGCAGTATTTT,CSARGMAGQGSTHTDTQYF
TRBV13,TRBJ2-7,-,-,TGTGCCAGCAGCTTAGGAATGGGAGGCTACGAGCAGTACTTC,CASSLGMGGYEQYF
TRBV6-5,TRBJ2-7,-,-,TGTGCCAGCAGTTCGGCCAGGGGCGAGCAGTACTTC,CASSSARGEQYF
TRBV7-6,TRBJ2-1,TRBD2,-,TGTGCCAGCAGCTTAGGCCCCTACCTAGCGGAGGCTAACAATGAGCAGTTCTTC,CASSLGPYLAEANNEQFF
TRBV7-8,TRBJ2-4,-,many,TGTGCCAGCAGCACCACGCGTGGTGGAAACATTCAGTACTTC,CASSTTRGGNIQYF
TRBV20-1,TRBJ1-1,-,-,TGCAGTGCTAGAGATCAGTCCAGGGTAGCAGCTTTCTTT,CSARDQSRVAAFF
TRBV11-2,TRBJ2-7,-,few,TGTGCCAGCAGCTTACACTTCTCCTACGAGCAGTACTTC,CASSLHFSYEQYF
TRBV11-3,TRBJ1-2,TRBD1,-,TGTGCCAGCAGCTATTTCTCCCCCGGGACAGGATGCGGCTATGGCTACACCTTC,CASSYFSPGTGCGYGYTF
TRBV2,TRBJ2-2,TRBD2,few,TGTGCCAGCAGTTTGGGGGCGGGAGGGCACACCGGGGAGCTGTTTTTT,CASSLGAGGHTGELFF
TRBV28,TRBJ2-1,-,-,TGTGCCAGCAACCTTGTGGCTAGGGCCTCCTACAATGAGCAGTTCTTC,CASNLVARASYNEQFF
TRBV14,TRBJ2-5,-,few,TGTGCCAGCAGCCAAGCTAGGGGGACGGACCAATTCCAAGAGACCCAGTACTTC,CASSQARGTDQFQETQYF
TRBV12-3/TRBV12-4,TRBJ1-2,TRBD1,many,TGTGCCAGCAGTTTAGCGCAGGGGGCGGGATATGGCTACACCTTC,CASSLAQGAGYGYTF
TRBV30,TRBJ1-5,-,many,TGTGCCTGGAGACCGGGACGGGAAGGTGATCAGCCCCAGCATTTT,CAWRPGREGDQPQHF
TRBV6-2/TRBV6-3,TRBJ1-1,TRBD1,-,TGTGCCAGCAGTTACCATTTGGCAGGGGGAACTAACACTGAAGCTTTCTTT,CASSYHLAGGTNTEAFF
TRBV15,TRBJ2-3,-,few,TGTGCCACCAGCAGAGGTTCAGAAGATACGCAGTATTTT,CATSRGSEDTQYF
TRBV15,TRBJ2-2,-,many,TGTGCCACCAGCAGAGATCTAAACAGGGTGCTGCCCGGGGAGCTGTTTTTT,CATSRDLNRVLPGELFF
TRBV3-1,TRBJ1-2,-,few,TGTGCCAGCAGCCAAGGGGTCTGGGGCTACACCTTC,CASSQGVWGYTF
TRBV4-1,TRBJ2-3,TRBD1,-,TGCGCCAGCGGATCCGGTGACAGGGGGCTCTCAGATACGCAGTATTTT,CASGSGDRGLSDTQYF
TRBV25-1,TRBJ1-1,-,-,TGTGCCAGCAGTGAATGGGGCAGGGTAGCAGTTGCTGAAGCTTTCTTT,CASSEWGRVAVAEAFF
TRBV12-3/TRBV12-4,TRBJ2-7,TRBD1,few,TGTGCCAGCACCGAGGGGCAGGGGGCGAGGGAGCAGTACTTC,CASTEGQGAREQYF
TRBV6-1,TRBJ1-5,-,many,TGTGCCAGCAGGGGCGGAGGGGATCAGCCCCAGCATTTT,CASRGGGDQPQHF
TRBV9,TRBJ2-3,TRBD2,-,TGTGCCAGCAGCGTCAGCGGGAGAGTAGGCACAGATACGCAGTATTTT,CASSVSGRVGTDTQYF
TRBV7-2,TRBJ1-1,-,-,TGTGCCAGCAGCTCCTGGGGGGCGACTGAAGCTTTCTTT,CASSSWGATEAFF
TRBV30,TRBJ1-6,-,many,TGTGCCTGGAGAGGAGGGACGGGGAATTCACCCCTCCACTTT,CAWRGGTGNSPLHF
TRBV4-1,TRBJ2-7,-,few,TGCGCCAGCAGCCAAGTGACCGGGATCCCCTACGAGCAGTACTTC,CASSQVTGIPYEQYF
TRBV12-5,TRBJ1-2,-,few,TGTGCTAGTGGTTTGGGTGGGCGAGGCTATGGCTACACCTTC,CASGLGGRGYGYTF
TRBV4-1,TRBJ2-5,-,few,TGCGCCAGCAGCCAAGATTTCCCCTCAGGGGGGGAGACCCAGTACTTC,CASSQDFPSGGETQYF
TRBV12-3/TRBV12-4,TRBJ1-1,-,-,TGTGCCAGCAGTACCCTCTCCACTGAAACTTTCTTT,CASSTLSTETFF
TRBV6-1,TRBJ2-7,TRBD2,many,TGTGCCAGCAGTGAAGGGGCGGGAGATTCGTACGAGCAGTACTTC,CASSEGAGDSYEQYF
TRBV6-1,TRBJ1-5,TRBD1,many,TGTGCCTCCGTGGGGGACAGGGCACCAAATCAGCCCCAGCATTTT,CASVGDRAPNQPQHF
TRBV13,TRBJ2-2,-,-,TGTGCCAGCAGCTTAGGCAGATGGACAGATCGGGACACCGGGGAGCTGTTTTTT,CASSLGRWTDRDTGELFF
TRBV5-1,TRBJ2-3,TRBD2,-,TGCGCCAGCGGCCCCGGGACTAGAGGCACAGATACGCAGTATTTT,CASGPGTRGTDTQYF
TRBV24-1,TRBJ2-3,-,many,TGTGCCACCAGTGATGGGATTCCCCCGGATACGCAGTATTTT,CATSDGIPPDTQYF
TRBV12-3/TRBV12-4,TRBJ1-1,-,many,TGTGCCAGCAGTTTGGTGGACAGTACTGAAGCTTTCTTT,CASSLVDSTEAFF
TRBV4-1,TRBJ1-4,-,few,TGCGCCAGCAGCCGCGCAAACAGGGACGGCGAAAAACTGTTTTTT,CASSRANRDGEKLFF
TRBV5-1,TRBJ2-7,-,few,TGCGCCAGCAGCTTCAGTTCGGGAGCCGCGCCCTACGAGCAGTACTTC,CASSFSSGAAPYEQYF
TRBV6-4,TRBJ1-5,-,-,TGTGCCAGCAGGACCCCGGACCTAGTTAGGCACGGGGAACAGCCCCAGCATTTT,CASRTPDLVRHGEQPQHF
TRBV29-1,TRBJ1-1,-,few,TGCAGCGTTGAGGAGATAGGGGGATACACTGAAGCTTTCTTT,CSVEEIGGYTEAFF
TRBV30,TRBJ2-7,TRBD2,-,TGTGCCTGGGAGGGGTCTAGCGGGGTCGGACAGTACTTC,CAWEGSSGVGQYF
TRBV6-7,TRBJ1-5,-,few,TGTGCCATCCCGGGGGGGTATAGCAATCAGCCCCAGCATTTT,CAIPGGYSNQPQHF
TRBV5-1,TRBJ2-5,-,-,TGCGCCAGCAGCTTCGTTGGGACGAGCCAAGAGACCCAGTACTTC,CASSFVGTSQETQYF
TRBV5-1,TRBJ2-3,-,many,TGCGCCAGCAGTTACCGCGGAGCGAGCGGAGGCACAGATACGCAGTATTTT,CASSYRGASGGTDTQYF
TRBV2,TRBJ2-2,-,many,TGTGCCAGCAGTGAACAGGGCCTCAAGAGCACCGGGGAGCTGTTTTTT,CASSEQGLKSTGELFF
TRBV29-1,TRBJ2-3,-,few,TGCAGCTCCGTACCTCTCGGTAGCACAGATACGCAGTATTTT,CSSVPLGSTDTQYF
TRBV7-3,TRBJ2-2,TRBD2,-,TGTGCCAGCAGCTCCAGTCCCTCGGCGGGAGGGCGAGCGGAGCTGTTTTTT,CASSSSPSAGGRAELFF
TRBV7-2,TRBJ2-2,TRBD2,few,TGTGCCAGCAGCTTACCACTAGCGGGGACCGGGGAGCTGTTTTTT,CASSLPLAGTGELFF
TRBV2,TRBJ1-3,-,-,TGTGCCAGCATCGGGGCCCGCTCTGGAAACACCATATATTTT,CASIGARSGNTIYF
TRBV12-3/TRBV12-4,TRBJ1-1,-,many,TGTGCCAGCAGACAGGGTAAAGAAAACACTGAAGCTTTCTTT,CASRQGKENTEAFF
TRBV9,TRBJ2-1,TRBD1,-,TGTGCCAGCAGCGCCTTTACAGGGGGCGCGTACAATGAGCAGTTCTTC,CASSAFTGGAYNEQFF
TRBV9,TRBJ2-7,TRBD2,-,TGTGCCAGCAGCGTAGAAGGCGGGAGGGCCTCCTACGAGCAGTACTTC,CASSVEGGRASYEQYF
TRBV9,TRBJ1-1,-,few,TGTGCCAGCAGCGTAGATCGGGGTTTGAACACTGAAGCTTTCTTT,CASSVDRGLNTEAFF
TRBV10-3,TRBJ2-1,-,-,TGTGCCATCAGTGTGGGGGAGCTACCTACAAATGAGCAGTTCTTC,CAISVGELPTNEQFF
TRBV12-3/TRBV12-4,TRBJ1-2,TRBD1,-,TGTGCCAGCAGTTTCTGGGACAGGGACCTTTTAAACTATGGCTACACCTTC,CASSFWDRDLLNYGYTF